One and the same sample provided the 21 T cell receptor beta chains below, sequenced in a study of early T cells in non-severe SARS-CoV-2 infection. Via MiXCR, TCRdb re-called the 5' RACE reads, giving one row per CDR3 protein. The repertoire holds 55,000 to 75,000 distinct CDR3 sequences, with approximately 6.1% as singletons. Sample: whole blood, taken at baseline. These TCRs come from an adult who was a healthcare worker with PCR-confirmed SARS-CoV-2 infection or an uninfected control (not recorded which).

This clonotype was picked up many times. V gene TRBV5-6 combines with J gene TRBJ1-1; the D gene is possibly TRBD1 (6 bases). V was cut by 4 bases and J by 3 bases, with 13 bases left in between. The CDR3 has 14 residues. Per the germline V gene, CDR1 is SGHDT and CDR2 is YYEEEE. CDR3 nucleotide sequence: TGTGCCAGCAGCCAGGGGACCTCGGACACTGAAGCTTTCTTT. It codes for CASSQGTSDTEAFF. Full variable domain (rest looked up from reference TRBV5-6 and TRBJ1-1): DAGVTQSPTHLIKTRGQQVTLRCSPKSGHDTVSWYQQALGQGPQFIFQYYEEEERQRGNFPDRFSGHQFPNYSSELNVNALLLGDSALYLCASSQGTSDTEAFFGQGTRLTVV.

In its sample, this clonotype was seen many times. The chain links TRBV5-5 to TRBJ1-5, with 9 bases that match TRBD1. The CDR3 consists of 16 residues. Germline V gene lookup returns CDR1 SGHKS and CDR2 YYEKEE (reference sequence). The junction had 11 bases not matched to a gene; V was cut back by 4 bases and J by 6 bases. Here the CDR3 DNA reads TGTGCCAGCAGCCGGGACAGGGTAGTATTCGGTCAGCCCCAGCATTTT. Residues: CASSRDRVVFGQPQHF.

The chain links TRBV18 to TRBJ2-1; the match to TRBD2 covers 7 bases. J lost 2 bases, V lost 2 bases, and 6 bases had no gene match. CDR3 length: 16 residues. Germline CDR1 is KGHSH and CDR2 is LQKENI. CDR3 loop: CASSPELAVTYNEQFF. CDR3 bases: TGTGCCAGCTCACCAGAGCTAGCGGTTACCTACAATGAGCAGTTCTTC.

The table lists this clonotype with a few counts. V is TRBV3-1 and J is TRBJ2-5; D is unclear. Germline CDR1 and CDR2: LGHDT and YNNKEL (reference sequence). The CDR3 covers 14 residues. Trimming took 3 bases from V and 4 from J, leaving 12 bases between them. CDR3 coding DNA: TGTGCCAGCAGCCATGCAGTTGGACGAGAGACCCAGTACTTC. It encodes CASSHAVGRETQYF.

This clonotype was seen only a few times. The chain combines TRBV6-2 or TRBV6-3 with TRBJ2-7; TRBD2 matches at 7 bases. Losses at the gene ends were 4 bases for V and 12 bases for J; bases not matched to a gene: 27. CDR1 is MNHEY and CDR2 is SVGEGT in the germline V gene. This CDR3 contains 18 residues. CDR3 loop: CASSSQFRGKRDPPEGYF. As DNA, the CDR3 is TGTGCCAGCAGTTCCCAATTTCGAGGGAAGCGGGATCCCCCCGAGGGGTACTTC.

The table lists this clonotype with a few counts. The rearrangement links TRBV4-2 to TRBJ2-1; a possible D gene is TRBD1 (5 bases). This CDR3 spans 15 amino acids. Germline assignment: CDR1 LGHNA and CDR2 YNFKEQ. Trimming removed 0 bases from V and 5 bases from J, with 11 bases in between. The CDR3 coding sequence is TGTGCCAGCAGCCAAGAGTCAGGGAATCACAATGAGCAGTTCTTC. Its protein product is CASSQESGNHNEQFF.

In this sample, this clonotype turned up many times. The V call is TRBV28, the J call TRBJ1-6, with D hard to call. CDR1 is MDHEN, CDR2 SYDVKM, per germline. The V and J ends lost 8 bases and 10 bases respectively, with 18 bases between them. This CDR3 comprises 14 residues. The CDR3 here is CASRLGSGHSPLHF. The CDR3, as DNA: TGTGCCAGCCGATTGGGGTCAGGCCACTCACCCCTCCACTTT. Combining the CDR3 with reference TRBV28 and TRBJ1-6 gives the whole variable domain DVKVTQSSRYLVKRTGEKVFLECVQDMDHENMFWYRQDPGLGLRLIYFSYDVKMKEKGDIPEGYSVSREKKERFSLILESASTNQTSMYLCASRLGSGHSPLHFGNGTRLTVT.

The chain couples TRBV28 to TRBJ2-7; 9 bases are a match to TRBD1. J gave up 4 bases and V 5 bases, and 12 bases lay outside the gene matches. CDR3 length: 16 residues. Per germline, CDR1 MDHEN and CDR2 SYDVKM. The CDR3 loop reads CASSTLGTGREYEQYF. The CDR3 bases are TGTGCCAGCAGTACACTAGGGACAGGGAGAGAGTACGAGCAGTACTTC.

This clonotype was recorded many times. The chain employs TRBV7-2 and TRBJ2-5; 8 bases map to TRBD1. J gave up 9 bases and V 5 bases, and 11 bases lay outside the gene matches. This CDR3 region has 14 residues. Per germline, CDR1 SGHTA and CDR2 FQGNSA. The CDR3 loop is CASSQGQGREAQYF. Written as DNA, the CDR3 is TGTGCCAGCAGCCAAGGACAGGGCCGTGAGGCCCAGTACTTC. Drawing the rest from reference TRBV7-2 and TRBJ2-5, the complete variable domain is GAGVSQSPSNKVTEKGKDVELRCDPISGHTALYWYRQSLGQGLEFLIYFQGNSAPDKSGLPSDRFSAERTGGSVSTLTIQRTQQEDSAVYLCASSQGQGREAQYFGPGTRLLVL.

In its sample, this clonotype was seen many times. The chain combines TRBV4-3 with TRBJ2-1; tentative D call: TRBD2 (5 bases). The V end was cut by 0 bases, the J end by 4 bases, with 7 bases between. CDR3 length equals 14 residues. The germline gives CDR1 LGHNA, CDR2 YSLEER. CDR3 sequence: CASSQDGGYNEQFF. The DNA for the CDR3 is TGCGCCAGCAGCCAAGATGGAGGTTACAATGAGCAGTTCTTC.

The sample holds one count of this clonotype. A read error may explain this, as a much larger clone is one base away. The chain is built from TRBV28 and TRBJ1-4; D is undetermined. This CDR3 is 13 amino acids long. Germline loops: CDR1 MDHEN, CDR2 SYDVKM. CDR3 coding DNA: TGTGCCAGCAGGGACGGGAGAAATGAAAAACCGTTTTTT. This encodes CASRDGRNEKPFF.

This clonotype occurred many times. The chain recombines TRBV30 with TRBJ1-6; D uncertain. The germline gives CDR1 GTSNPN, CDR2 SVGIG (reference sequence). The CDR3 sequence is 15 residues long. The ends were cut back, 0 bases at V and 4 bases at J, with 10 bases in the middle. The CDR3 loop is CAWSVNRAYNSPLHF. The DNA for the CDR3 is TGTGCCTGGAGTGTCAACAGAGCGTATAATTCACCCCTCCACTTT.

This clonotype was picked up a small number of times. The genes are TRBV4-3 and TRBJ1-5; no firm D call. Germline values: CDR1 LGHNA, CDR2 YSLEER. Between the trimmed V and J ends, which lost 8 bases and 2 bases, there was a span of 16 bases. This CDR3 is built from 15 residues. This CDR3 is CASSPWAGGNQPQHF. DNA of the CDR3: TGCGCCAGCTCTCCATGGGCGGGTGGCAATCAGCCCCAGCATTTT.

This chain uses TRBV5-5 with TRBJ1-2, with D possibly being TRBD1 (5 bases). Trimming shortened V by 3 bases and J by 5 bases, and 14 bases separated the two germline ends. The CDR3 loop spans 14 amino acids. Germline lookup yields CDR1 SGHKS and CDR2 YYEKEE (reference sequence). The DNA for the CDR3 is TGTGCCAGCAGCTGGGGCGCAGGAAATTATGGCTACACCTTC. It encodes CASSWGAGNYGYTF.

V is TRBV18 and J is TRBJ1-1; D is unclear. Germline CDR1 reads KGHSH; CDR2 reads LQKENI. The V end was cut by 2 bases, the J end by 9 bases, with 10 bases between. This CDR3 spans 12 amino acids. Here the CDR3 reads CASSPSMVQAFF. The CDR3 DNA sequence: TGTGCCAGCTCACCATCAATGGTCCAAGCTTTCTTT.

This clonotype was counted ten times or more. The chain combines TRBV30 with TRBJ2-5; D call uncertain. CDR1 is GTSNPN, CDR2 SVGIG, per germline (reference sequence). V lost 2 bases and J 1 base, leaving 8 bases between the germline ends. This CDR3 has 13 residues. CDR3 sequence: CAWSQRLQETQYF. CDR3 nucleotides: TGTGCCTGGAGTCAACGGCTCCAAGAGACCCAGTACTTC.

This clonotype has a count of ten or more. The chain recombines TRBV10-1 with TRBJ2-3; 8 nucleotides line up with TRBD2. Germline assignment: CDR1 WNHNN and CDR2 SYGVQD (reference sequence). CDR3 length: 12 amino acids. Losses at the gene ends were 10 bases for V and 2 bases for J; bases not matched to a gene: 2. The CDR3: CATGGPTDTQYF. In DNA, the CDR3 is TGCGCCACGGGAGGGCCCACAGATACGCAGTATTTT.

This clonotype was picked up many times. J is TRBJ1-5 and V is TRBV24-1, with D tentatively TRBD1 (5 bases). CDR1 and CDR2 (germline): KGHDR, SFDVKD. The CDR3 spans 15 residues. V was pared by 2 bases and J by 0 bases, with 7 bases between. CDR3 loop: CATSDSRDSNQPQHF. The CDR3 bases are TGTGCCACCAGTGATTCCAGGGATAGCAATCAGCCCCAGCATTTT.

The chain couples TRBV29-1 to TRBJ2-7; D is possibly TRBD2 (5 bases). V lost 0 bases to trimming and J lost 2 bases, with 14 bases between them. The CDR3 is made up of 15 amino acids. From germline, CDR1 is SQVTM and CDR2 ANQGSEA. Here the CDR3 reads CSVEDRGSETYEQYF. CDR3 DNA sequence: TGCAGCGTTGAAGATCGAGGTAGCGAGACCTACGAGCAGTACTTC.

This clonotype was seen many times. This chain uses TRBV2 with TRBJ2-1, with 10 bases that match TRBD2. This CDR3 contains 14 residues. V gave up 7 bases and J gave up 8 bases; unmatched junction bases: 8. Germline V lookup: CDR1 SNHLY, CDR2 FYNNEI. The CDR3 DNA reads TGTGCCAGCAAGCGGGAGGGCCTCGGGGATGAGCAGTTCTTC. Translation: CASKREGLGDEQFF.

This clonotype was observed many times. V usage is TRBV12-3 or TRBV12-4 and J usage is TRBJ1-5, with D possibly being TRBD1 (6 bases). This CDR3 spans 13 amino acids. V lost 5 bases and J lost 6, with 11 bases in between. For the CDR3, the DNA is TGTGCCAGCAGTCTGGGGGCGAGTCAGCCCCAGCATTTT. As protein: CASSLGASQPQHF.